These 17 T cell receptor beta chains came from one sample sequenced in a study of lymphopenia after photon versus proton radiotherapy. Data came from immunoSEQ multiplex PCR; TCRdb stores just in-frame clones and leaves some out. The sample includes 150,000 to 200,000 clones, 88% of them seen just once. Sample: peripheral blood, taken from a patient treated with photon-based radiotherapy. The receptors originated from a man aged 50 to 60 with gastric cancer.

The chain joins TRBV6-5 to TRBJ1-3; 8 bases map to TRBD1. CDR3 length: 15 residues. CDR1 MNHEY and CDR2 SVGAGI come from the germline V gene. V lost 6 bases to trimming and J lost 0 bases; unmatched junction nucleotides: 4. CDR3 sequence: CASRNDRGSGNTIYF. The CDR3 DNA reads as TGTGCCAGCAGAAATGACAGGGGCTCTGGAAACACCATATATTTT.

The rearrangement uses TRBV19 and TRBJ1-4, with a possible D match to TRBD1 (6 bases). Germline lookup yields CDR1 LNHDA and CDR2 SQIVND (reference sequence). Trimming left V 5 bases short and J 7 bases short, with 14 bases between. The CDR3 has 14 residues. The CDR3 DNA reads as TGTGCCAGTAGTCAAGGGGGTTGGAGTGAAAAACTGTTTTTT. It yields the protein CASSQGGWSEKLFF.

V gene TRBV27 combines with J gene TRBJ2-3; 11 nucleotides agree with TRBD2. CDR1 is MNHEY and CDR2 is SMNVEV in the germline V gene (reference sequence). Trimming removed 4 bases from V and 0 bases from J; junction bases left unmatched: 3. The CDR3 runs 16 residues. The DNA of the CDR3 is TGTGCCAGCAGTTCAGTAGCGGGAGGGAGCACAGATACGCAGTATTTT. Protein: CASSSVAGGSTDTQYF.

Details on this clone: The sample holds other DNA sequences that translate to the same CDR3. V gene TRBV18 combines with J gene TRBJ2-5; D call uncertain. The germline V and J ends were trimmed by 5 bases and 2 bases, with 3 bases remaining between them. Germline V CDR1 and CDR2: KGHSH, LQKENI. CDR3 length: 11 amino acids. The CDR3 coding sequence is TGTGCCAGCTCATCTCAAGAGACCCAGTACTTC. It translates to CASSSQETQYF. Combining the CDR3 with reference TRBV18 and TRBJ2-5 gives the whole variable domain NAGVMQNPRHLVRRRGQEARLRCSPMKGHSHVYWYRQLPEEGLKFMVYLQKENIIDESGMPKERFSAEFPKEGPSILRIQQVVRGDSAAYFCASSSQETQYFGPGTRLLVL.

V usage is TRBV2 and J usage is TRBJ2-3; the D gene is possibly TRBD1 (5 bases). This CDR3 region has 11 residues. The germline gives CDR1 SNHLY, CDR2 FYNNEI. CDR3 protein: CGKGSTDTQYF. DNA for the CDR3: TGTGGAAAGGGGAGCACAGATACGCAGTATTTT.

The chain uses TRBV27 and TRBJ1-4; D is ambiguous. This CDR3 contains 15 residues. Trimming removed 6 bases from V and 6 bases from J, with 17 bases in between. Germline assignment: CDR1 MNHEY and CDR2 SMNVEV (reference sequence). The CDR3 DNA is TGTGCCAGCAGGCTTCTAACACAAGCGGATGAAAAACTGTTTTTT. It translates to CASRLLTQADEKLFF.

The chain joins TRBV18 to TRBJ2-7, with D possibly TRBD1 on 5 matching bases. CDR1 is KGHSH, CDR2 LQKENI, per germline. CDR3 length equals 13 residues. The V and J ends lost 4 bases and 3 bases respectively, with 10 bases between them. Written as DNA, the CDR3 is TGTGCCAGCTCACAGACAGCTCGCTACGAGCAGTACTTC. It translates to CASSQTARYEQYF. Together with reference TRBV18 and TRBJ2-7, the CDR3 gives the full variable domain: NAGVMQNPRHLVRRRGQEARLRCSPMKGHSHVYWYRQLPEEGLKFMVYLQKENIIDESGMPKERFSAEFPKEGPSILRIQQVVRGDSAAYFCASSQTARYEQYFGPGTRLTVT.

This clone was counted only a few times. This chain links TRBV7-6 with TRBJ2-2; D may be TRBD1 or TRBD2 (5 bases each). The germline V and J ends were trimmed by 5 bases and 3 bases, with 13 bases remaining between them. From germline, CDR1 is SGHVS and CDR2 FNYEAQ. The length of the CDR3 is 15 residues. CDR3 coding DNA: TGTGCCAGCAGCCCACGAGGGGTACACACCGGGGAGCTGTTTTTT. Amino acid sequence: CASSPRGVHTGELFF.

The chain has TRBV6-5 and TRBJ2-3, with 9 positions matching TRBD1. From germline, CDR1 is MNHEY and CDR2 SVGAGI. J lost 1 base, V lost 2 bases, and 4 bases had no gene match. The CDR3 is made up of 16 amino acids. CDR3 nucleotides: TGTGCCAGCAGTTACGGAGGGACAGGGCGCACAGATACGCAGTATTTT. It translates to CASSYGGTGRTDTQYF.

DNA for the CDR3: TGTGCCAGTAGGCCCGGACTAGCGGGAGGCGAGCAGTACTTC. This gives the protein CASRPGLAGGEQYF. J is TRBJ2-7 and V is TRBV19, with 14 nucleotides matching TRBD2. From germline, CDR1 is LNHDA and CDR2 SQIVND (reference sequence). J was trimmed by 6 bases and V by 6 bases; bases with no gene match: 4. This CDR3 has 14 amino acids.

This sequence joins TRBV4-3 and TRBJ2-2; no reliable D call. The V gene's germline CDR1 is LGHNA and CDR2 YSLEER. The CDR3 length is 19 residues. Trimming took off 0 bases at V and 6 bases at J, with 23 bases between the two ends. This CDR3 reads CASSQDPVGSLIGAGELFF. The DNA for the CDR3 is TGCGCCAGCAGCCAAGATCCGGTAGGCAGTTTAATAGGCGCCGGGGAGCTGTTTTTT.

The chain couples TRBV29-1 to TRBJ2-5; 13 bases match TRBD2. The ends lost 8 bases at V and 5 bases at J; junction bases unmatched: 8. The CDR3 is 14 residues long. Germline lookup yields CDR1 SQVTM and CDR2 ANQGSEA. CDR3 sequence reads: CSFGLAGAVETQYF. For the CDR3, the DNA is TGCAGCTTCGGACTAGCGGGAGCGGTGGAGACCCAGTACTTC.

The gene calls are TRBV5-1 and TRBJ2-5; tentative D call: TRBD2 (5 bases). V was pared by 4 bases and J by 5 bases, with 12 bases between. The CDR3 has 13 residues. Germline V CDR1 and CDR2: SGHRS, YFSETQ. The CDR3 is CASSPERVETQYF. The CDR3 nucleotides read TGCGCCAGCAGCCCGGAGAGGGTGGAGACCCAGTACTTC.

The chain employs TRBV19 and TRBJ1-5; TRBD1 matches 8 bases. CDR1 and CDR2 from the germline V gene are LNHDA and SQIVND (reference sequence). J lost 0 bases, V lost 3 bases, and 4 bases had no gene match. The CDR3 is 16 amino acids. The CDR3 loop is CASSIRGLYSNQPQHF. The CDR3 coding sequence is TGTGCCAGTAGTATCAGGGGGCTGTATAGCAATCAGCCCCAGCATTTT.

The count of this clone is one. This chain uses TRBV9 with TRBJ2-7, with 15 bases lining up with TRBD2. Germline V gene sequence: CDR1 SGDLS, CDR2 YYNGEE. Trimming cost V 4 bases and J 6 bases; bases outside gene matches: 8. This CDR3 is built from 16 residues. CDR3 protein: CASSPTPGLAGGEQYF. In DNA, the CDR3 is TGTGCCAGCAGCCCCACCCCGGGACTAGCGGGAGGCGAGCAGTACTTC.

The table lists this clone with a count of one. This rearrangement joins TRBV19 to TRBJ2-5; 7 bases agree with TRBD2. V lost 3 bases to trimming and J lost 1 base; unmatched junction nucleotides: 8. The germline V gene has CDR1 LNHDA and CDR2 SQIVND (reference sequence). The CDR3 is 16 residues long. The DNA of the CDR3 is TGTGCCAGTAGTATCTACCAAGCGGGAAGCCAAGAGACCCAGTACTTC. Protein sequence: CASSIYQAGSQETQYF.

J is TRBJ2-7 and V is TRBV2, with 8 bases matching TRBD1. The CDR3 is 14 residues long. The germline gives CDR1 SNHLY, CDR2 FYNNEI. Trimming cost V 6 bases and J 7 bases; bases outside gene matches: 11. CDR3 sequence: CASRKAGGTGEQYF. CDR3 DNA: TGTGCCAGCAGGAAGGCAGGGGGCACGGGGGAGCAGTACTTC.